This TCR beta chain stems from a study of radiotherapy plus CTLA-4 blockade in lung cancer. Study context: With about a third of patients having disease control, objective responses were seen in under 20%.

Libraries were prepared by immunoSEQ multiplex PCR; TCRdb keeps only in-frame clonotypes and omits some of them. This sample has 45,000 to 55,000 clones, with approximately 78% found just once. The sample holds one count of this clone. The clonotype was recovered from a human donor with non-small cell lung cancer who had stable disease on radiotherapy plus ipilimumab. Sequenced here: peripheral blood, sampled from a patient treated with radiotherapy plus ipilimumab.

The CDR3 DNA follows: TGCGCCAGCAGCAAACGACAGGGGGCTCAAGAGACCCAGTACTTC. Translation gives CASSKRQGAQETQYF. J is TRBJ2-5 and V is TRBV5-1; 10 bases agree with TRBD1. The trim removed 4 bases at V and 2 bases at J, leaving 5 bases unmatched. Looked up from germline, CDR1 is SGHRS and CDR2 is YFSETQ. The CDR3 loop spans 15 amino acids. Full variable domain (remainder filled in from reference TRBV5-1 and TRBJ2-5): KAGVTQTPRYLIKTRGQQVTLSCSPISGHRSVSWYQQTPGQGLQFLFEYFSETQRNKGNFPGRFSGRQFSNSRSEMNVSTLELGDSALYLCASSKRQGAQETQYFGPGTRLLVL.